Below are 25 T cell receptor beta chains sequenced from a single sample in a study of shared clonotypes between healthy human individuals. The protocol was immunoSEQ multiplex PCR, while the TCRdb copy is restricted to in-frame clones and leaves out a portion. The table records about 560,000 clones, about 80% of them present only once. The sequenced sample consisted of PBMCs. These receptor sequences come from a woman aged 40 to 50 in good health. Some clones in this sample may be carry-over from other donors' samples.

In the case of this clone: Just one base apart from a much larger clone, this may be a read error. Different DNA sequences within this sample yield the same CDR3. This rearrangement joins TRBV29-1 to TRBJ1-2, with D possibly matching TRBD1 (6 bases). The CDR3 spans 14 residues. Germline values: CDR1 SQVTM, CDR2 ANQGSEA. This CDR3 is CSVVEGGGGLGYTF. DNA of the CDR3: TGTAGCGTGGTTGAAGGCGGGGGCGGTTTGGGCTACACCTTC.

The chain combines TRBV9 with TRBJ2-7; tentative D call: TRBD1 (5 bases). Germline assignment: CDR1 SGDLS and CDR2 YYNGEE. Trimming left V 1 base short and J 6 bases short, with 11 bases between. The CDR3 spans 13 residues. The CDR3 region is CASSVRVDSEQYF. CDR3 coding DNA: TGTGCCAGCAGCGTACGAGTAGACAGCGAGCAGTACTTC.

CDR3 in amino acids: CASSDPCGSGKILPCADTQYF. The CDR3 nucleotides are TGTGCCAGCAGTGACCCCTGTGGTAGCGGGAAAATCCTCCCCTGCGCAGATACGCAGTATTTT. The V and J genes are TRBV6-4 and TRBJ2-3, with TRBD2 matching 8 bases. The germline V gene has CDR1 MRHNA and CDR2 SNTAGT. Trimming removed 2 bases from V and 4 bases from J; junction bases left unmatched: 23. The CDR3 extends over 21 amino acids.

The genes are TRBV5-5 and TRBJ1-2, with D perhaps TRBD1 (6 bases). The CDR3 runs 14 residues. V was cut by 0 bases and J by 8 bases, with 14 bases left in between. Germline CDR1 reads SGHKS; CDR2 reads YYEKEE (reference sequence). CDR3 sequence: CASSLGPGAGGYTF. CDR3 nucleotides: TGTGCCAGCAGCTTGGGGCCGGGGGCCGGGGGCTACACCTTC.

V and J are TRBV18 and TRBJ2-2; the match to TRBD2 covers 8 bases. Germline CDR1 reads KGHSH; CDR2 reads LQKENI. The CDR3 spans 18 residues. V lost 1 base, J lost 0 bases, and 7 bases stayed unmatched. CDR3 in amino acids: CASSPQYRTSPNTGELFF. CDR3 sequence (DNA): TGTGCCAGCTCACCACAGTACAGGACTAGCCCGAACACCGGGGAGCTGTTTTTT.

J is TRBJ2-6 and V is TRBV6-1; no definite D call. With 6 bases removed from V and 0 bases from J, the gap between germline ends came to 15 bases. This CDR3 spans 17 amino acids. The germline CDR1 and CDR2 sequences are MNHNS and SASEGT. As DNA, the CDR3 is TGTGCCAGCAGGGAAAGAATAGGCAGCTCTGGGGCCAACGTCCTGACTTTC. It is translated as CASRERIGSSGANVLTF.

This chain connects TRBV5-4 to TRBJ2-6; D is unclear. The V end was cut by 4 bases, the J end by 3 bases, with 5 bases between. Germline CDR1 reads SGHNT; CDR2 reads YYREEE (reference sequence). The CDR3 extends over 13 amino acids. The CDR3 DNA follows: TGTGCCAGCAGCCCACATGGGGCCAACGTCCTGACTTTC. Translation gives CASSPHGANVLTF.

This sequence joins TRBV28 and TRBJ2-1; 10 bases are shared with TRBD1. The CDR3 covers 16 residues. With V trimmed by 5 bases and J by 5 bases, 9 bases remained unmatched. From germline, CDR1 is MDHEN and CDR2 SYDVKM. CDR3 in DNA: TGTGCCAGCAGTGTTATCACGGGACAGGGGCACAATGAGCAGTTCTTC. Its translation is CASSVITGQGHNEQFF.

This chain connects TRBV19 to TRBJ2-1; 12 bases map to TRBD2. CDR1 and CDR2 (germline): LNHDA, SQIVND (reference sequence). CDR3 length equals 15 residues. Losses at the gene ends were 5 bases for V and 7 bases for J; bases not matched to a gene: 6. The CDR3 protein is CASSALAGGWNEQFF. CDR3 DNA: TGTGCCAGTAGTGCACTAGCGGGAGGCTGGAATGAGCAGTTCTTC. Supplemented by reference TRBV19 and TRBJ2-1, the full variable domain reads DGGITQSPKYLFRKEGQNVTLSCEQNLNHDAMYWYRQDPGQGLRLIYYSQIVNDFQKGDIAEGYSVSREKKESFPLTVTSAQKNPTAFYLCASSALAGGWNEQFFGPGTRLTVL.

This chain joins TRBV4-1 and TRBJ2-1; TRBD2 might be the D (7 bases). The germline V gene encodes CDR1 MGHRA and CDR2 YSYEKL. V was trimmed by 3 bases and J by 0 bases, leaving 15 bases between them. This CDR3 spans 17 amino acids. Written as DNA, the CDR3 is TGCGCCAGCAGCCAGAGAGGGGGGGCGGGCTCCTACAATGAGCAGTTCTTC. It codes for CASSQRGGAGSYNEQFF.

V is TRBV7-8 and J is TRBJ2-1; 14 nucleotides line up with TRBD2. This CDR3 has 17 residues. Germline V gene sequence: CDR1 SGHVS, CDR2 FQNEAQ. V was clipped by 3 bases and J by 9 bases; unmatched bases: 10. The CDR3 sequence is CASSLRLAGGSGVEQFF. The CDR3, as DNA: TGTGCCAGCAGCTTGCGACTAGCGGGAGGGTCAGGGGTTGAGCAGTTCTTC.

The chain couples TRBV5-1 to TRBJ1-2; tentative D call: TRBD1 (6 bases). Germline values: CDR1 SGHRS, CDR2 YFSETQ. This CDR3 has 16 amino acids. V was cut by 0 bases and J by 1 base, with 13 bases left in between. CDR3 protein: CASSLGQAPLNYGYTF. The CDR3 nucleotides read TGCGCCAGCAGCTTGGGACAGGCACCCCTTAACTATGGCTACACCTTC. The full variable domain, its missing parts supplied by reference TRBV5-1 and TRBJ1-2, is KAGVTQTPRYLIKTRGQQVTLSCSPISGHRSVSWYQQTPGQGLQFLFEYFSETQRNKGNFPGRFSGRQFSNSRSEMNVSTLELGDSALYLCASSLGQAPLNYGYTFGSGTRLTVV.

This clone was seen a few times. The chain is built from TRBV2 and TRBJ1-2; 7 bases agree with TRBD1. CDR1 is SNHLY, CDR2 FYNNEI, per germline. This CDR3 has 14 amino acids. The V segment lost 6 bases and the J segment 4 bases; nucleotides outside the gene matches: 8. The CDR3 nucleotides read TGTGCCAGCAGACTACAGGGGATTAGCTATGGCTACACCTTC. It translates to CASRLQGISYGYTF.

The chain is built from TRBV7-9 and TRBJ2-7, with 7 bases fitting TRBD2. The CDR3 runs 16 residues. After removal of 1 base from V and 5 bases from J, the junction contained 11 bases not matched to a gene. Looked up from germline, CDR1 is SEHNR and CDR2 is FQNEAQ (reference sequence). DNA for the CDR3: TGTGCCAGCAGCTTAGGCTTTGGCGGGGGACCCAACGAGCAGTACTTC. As protein: CASSLGFGGGPNEQYF.

The chain carries TRBV11-2 and TRBJ1-2; 8 bases are a match to TRBD1. This CDR3 has 13 residues. J was trimmed by 8 bases and V by 5 bases; bases with no gene match: 7. The germline CDR1 and CDR2 sequences are SGHAT and FQNNGV. This chain's CDR3 is CASSPGQVAGYTF. The CDR3 DNA is TGTGCCAGCAGCCCGGGACAGGTGGCGGGCTACACCTTC.

This chain connects TRBV11-2 to TRBJ2-3, with TRBD2 as a possible D gene (6 bases). V lost 6 bases and J 3 bases, leaving 19 bases between the germline ends. CDR3 length: 16 amino acids. Germline V gives CDR1 SGHAT, CDR2 FQNNGV. The CDR3 sequence: CASRTLSGASTDTQYF. CDR3 DNA: TGTGCCAGCAGGACGCTTAGCGGTGCGTCGACAGATACGCAGTATTTT. The full variable domain, with the rest looked up from reference TRBV11-2 and TRBJ2-3, is EAGVAQSPRYKIIEKRQSVAFWCNPISGHATLYWYQQILGQGPKLLIQFQNNGVVDDSQLPKDRFSAERLKGVDSTLKIQPAKLEDSAVYLCASRTLSGASTDTQYFGPGTRLTVL.

The rearrangement uses TRBV30 and TRBJ2-1, with TRBD1 matching 7 bases. Germline CDR1 reads GTSNPN; CDR2 reads SVGIG (reference sequence). The CDR3 runs to 14 residues. V trimming: 4 bases; J trimming: 0 bases; junction bases outside the gene matches: 3. This chain's CDR3 is CAWNRGHSYNEQFF. The CDR3 DNA sequence: TGTGCCTGGAATAGGGGGCACTCCTACAATGAGCAGTTCTTC.

This clone has ten or more counts. The rearrangement uses TRBV11-1 and TRBJ2-5; TRBD2 matches at 13 bases. The DNA end is a closer match to TRBJ2-7, so the J assignment may be wrong. Germline V lookup: CDR1 SGHAT, CDR2 FQDESV (reference sequence). CDR3 size: 16 residues. The CDR3 DNA follows: TGTGCCAGCAGCCTCACCGGGACTAGCGGGACCTACGAGCAGTACTTC. This gives the protein CASSLTGTSGTYEQYF.

The chain recombines TRBV29-1 with TRBJ2-3, with TRBD2 matching 12 bases. V dropped 4 bases and J dropped 4; count of bases not matched to a gene: 3. Germline-derived CDR1 and CDR2 are SQVTM and ANQGSEA. This CDR3 is built from 14 residues. The CDR3 reads CSVGLAGAPDTQYF. CDR3 sequence (DNA): TGCAGCGTTGGACTAGCGGGAGCCCCAGATACGCAGTATTTT.

This clone was counted many times. The chain's CDR3 is CASSRNGGQGYAEQYF. Here the CDR3 DNA reads TGTGCCAGCAGCCGAAATGGGGGACAGGGGTACGCCGAGCAGTACTTC. V usage is TRBV5-4 and J usage is TRBJ2-7; 10 positions agree with TRBD1. CDR3 size: 16 residues. Looked up from germline, CDR1 is SGHNT and CDR2 is YYREEE (reference sequence). Unmatched junction bases numbered 13, after V lost 4 bases and J lost 6 bases.

V is TRBV28 and J is TRBJ2-7, with D possibly called TRBD1 or TRBD2 (6 bases each). Per the germline V gene, CDR1 is MDHEN and CDR2 is SYDVKM. The germline V and J ends were trimmed by 6 bases and 3 bases, with 18 bases remaining between them. The CDR3 totals 15 residues. This CDR3 is CASSPSGASRYEQYF. Here the CDR3 DNA reads TGTGCCAGCAGCCCCTCGGGGGCATCTCGCTACGAGCAGTACTTC.

V usage is TRBV30 and J usage is TRBJ2-1; D is possibly TRBD2 (6 bases). The V end was cut by 2 bases, the J end by 10 bases, with 18 bases between. CDR1 is GTSNPN and CDR2 is SVGIG in the germline V gene (reference sequence). There are 14 residues in the CDR3. CDR3 loop: CAWSRRDWLGEQFF. CDR3 nucleotides: TGTGCCTGGAGTCGCCGGGACTGGCTGGGGGAGCAGTTCTTC.

The chain's CDR3 is CASSAAEGHPPGTRRNEQFF. In nucleotides, the CDR3 is TGTGCCAGTAGTGCGGCGGAGGGACACCCTCCGGGAACTAGGAGGAATGAGCAGTTCTTC. The gene calls are TRBV19 and TRBJ2-1; D assignment may be TRBD1 or TRBD2 (6 bases each). The CDR3 sequence is 20 residues long. CDR1 and CDR2 (germline): LNHDA, SQIVND (reference sequence). The V end lost 5 bases, the J end lost 7 bases, and 33 bases lay between the germline ends.

In DNA, the CDR3 is TGTGCCAGCAGCCGGACAGGGGGCCACGAGCAGTACTTC. It specifies CASSRTGGHEQYF. The V gene is TRBV5-6, the J gene TRBJ2-7; 11 bases match TRBD1. The CDR3 runs to 13 residues. The J segment lost 5 bases and the V segment lost 4 bases, leaving 2 bases of the junction unmatched. Germline V gene data show CDR1 as SGHDT and CDR2 as YYEEEE. The variable domain in full, with the rest retrieved from reference TRBV5-6 and TRBJ2-7, is DAGVTQSPTHLIKTRGQQVTLRCSPKSGHDTVSWYQQALGQGPQFIFQYYEEEERQRGNFPDRFSGHQFPNYSSELNVNALLLGDSALYLCASSRTGGHEQYFGPGTRLTVT.

The V call is TRBV5-1, the J call TRBJ1-4; the match to TRBD1 covers 8 bases. With 3 bases clipped from V and 8 bases from J, the junction kept 6 bases outside the gene matches. The CDR3 is made up of 14 amino acids. Per germline, CDR1 SGHRS and CDR2 YFSETQ. CDR3 sequence: CASSSTAGGEKLFF. In nucleotides, the CDR3 is TGCGCCAGCAGCTCGACTGCAGGGGGCGAAAAACTGTTTTTT.